The 27 T cell receptor beta chains presented below share a single source sample, sequenced in a study of blood T cell repertoires in COVID-19. TCRdb's table, derived via immunoSEQ multiplex PCR, lists solely in-frame clones and lacks some. The sample includes about 42,000 clones, about 82% of them seen just once. The specimen sequenced was peripheral blood. These receptors were taken from a man aged 45-65 years with active COVID-19.

The V gene is TRBV24-1, the J gene TRBJ2-2, with 7 bases matching TRBD1. From germline, CDR1 is KGHDR and CDR2 SFDVKD. CDR3 length: 15 amino acids. V lost 0 bases and J lost 5; bases outside the gene matches: 2. CDR3 nucleotides: TGTGCCACCAGTGATTTGCTCAGGGGGACCGGGGAGCTGTTTTTT. Its translation: CATSDLLRGTGELFF.

The rearrangement joins TRBV6-2 or TRBV6-3 to TRBJ1-5, with D unresolved. This CDR3 region has 16 residues. Germline V gene sequence: CDR1 MNHEY, CDR2 SVGEGT. V dropped 7 bases and J dropped 3 bases, with 19 bases sitting between them. CDR3 amino acids: CASNPKWQRHNQPQHF. Here the CDR3 DNA reads TGTGCCAGCAACCCCAAGTGGCAGCGTCACAATCAGCCCCAGCATTTT.

The chain couples TRBV7-2 to TRBJ2-1; D unresolved. This CDR3 region has 13 residues. Germline V lookup: CDR1 SGHTA, CDR2 FQGNSA. Trimming left V 3 bases short and J 4 bases short, with 7 bases between. The CDR3 nucleotides read TGTGCCAGCAGCTTGGGCCTATACAATGAGCAGTTCTTC. Translating it yields CASSLGLYNEQFF.

The rearrangement joins TRBV10-1 to TRBJ2-5; 14 bases agree with TRBD2. CDR3 length: 19 amino acids. The ends lost 5 bases at V and 2 bases at J; junction bases unmatched: 13. Germline CDR1 WNHNN, CDR2 SYGVQD (reference sequence). In nucleotides, the CDR3 is TGCGCCAGCAGTTTTCCCGGGACTAGCGGGAGAGGGTGGCAAGAGACCCAGTACTTC. Translating it yields CASSFPGTSGRGWQETQYF.

This rearrangement joins TRBV10-1 to TRBJ2-7; 10 bases fit TRBD1. The germline gives CDR1 WNHNN, CDR2 SYGVQD (reference sequence). V trimming: 2 bases; J trimming: 6 bases; junction bases outside the gene matches: 10. This CDR3 has 16 amino acids. The CDR3 sequence: CASSEQRQGALGEQYF. For the CDR3, the DNA is TGCGCCAGCAGTGAGCAAAGACAGGGGGCATTAGGCGAGCAGTACTTC.

V and J are TRBV19 and TRBJ2-3; 8 bases agree with TRBD2. The CDR3 is 19 amino acids. Germline values: CDR1 LNHDA, CDR2 SQIVND (reference sequence). With 1 base clipped from V and 5 bases from J, the junction kept 17 bases outside the gene matches. The CDR3 DNA follows: TGTGCCAGTAGTATAGTTGCCGGGGCCGGGAGCGGGAGACTAGATACGCAGTATTTT. The encoded protein is CASSIVAGAGSGRLDTQYF.

J is TRBJ1-2 and V is TRBV10-3; D may be TRBD1 (6 bases). This CDR3 is built from 16 residues. CDR1 is ENHRY, CDR2 SYGVKD, per germline. V was trimmed by 4 bases and J by 3 bases, leaving 18 bases between them. The CDR3 bases are TGTGCCATCAGTGGGTTGTCCAGGGGCGGTGACTATGGCTACACCTTC. It yields the protein CAISGLSRGGDYGYTF.

The V and J genes are TRBV7-9 and TRBJ2-7; 7 nucleotides align to TRBD2. Looked up from germline, CDR1 is SEHNR and CDR2 is FQNEAQ (reference sequence). The CDR3 is 14 residues long. The V gene end was trimmed by 7 bases and the J gene end by 3 bases; junction bases not matched to a gene: 9. The DNA of the CDR3 is TGTGCCAGCACCCCCGGGGGGACCGACTACGAGCAGTACTTC. The encoded protein is CASTPGGTDYEQYF.

The chain recombines TRBV7-2 with TRBJ1-4, with 7 positions matching TRBD1. The germline CDR1 and CDR2 sequences are SGHTA and FQGNSA. J lost 8 bases, V lost 2 bases, and 14 bases had no gene match. The CDR3 totals 17 residues. This chain's CDR3 is CASSLMGQIMTGEKLFF. The DNA of the CDR3 is TGTGCCAGCAGCTTAATGGGACAGATAATGACAGGCGAAAAACTGTTTTTT.

The genes are TRBV7-6 and TRBJ1-3; 7 nucleotides line up with TRBD1. In germline, CDR1 is SGHVS, CDR2 FNYEAQ. This CDR3 has 15 amino acids. The ends lost 5 bases at V and 1 base at J; junction bases unmatched: 5. The CDR3 DNA reads as TGTGCCAGCAGCCCTGGGACAGCGTCTGGAAACACCATATATTTT. This translates into CASSPGTASGNTIYF.

The chain uses TRBV6-2 or TRBV6-3 and TRBJ2-2, with D perhaps matching TRBD1 (7 bases). Trimming shortened V by 6 bases and J by 5 bases, and 22 bases separated the two germline ends. Germline loops: CDR1 MNHEY, CDR2 SVGEGT. CDR3 length: 17 residues. CDR3 nucleotides: TGTGCCAGCAGCCCCCAGAGAGGCAGGGGGGTTACCGGGGAGCTGTTTTTT. Residues: CASSPQRGRGVTGELFF.

The chain is built from TRBV6-5 and TRBJ1-6; 9 positions match TRBD1. CDR1 MNHEY and CDR2 SVGAGI come from the germline V gene. The CDR3 spans 15 residues. Trimming took 6 bases from V and 5 from J; bases not matched to a gene: 5. The CDR3 DNA reads TGTGCCAGCAGGGGGTGGGACAGGGATAATTCACCCCTCCACTTT. This codes for CASRGWDRDNSPLHF.

The genes are TRBV18 and TRBJ2-1, with a weak D call TRBD2 (6 bases). CDR3 length: 15 amino acids. Germline CDR1 and CDR2: KGHSH and LQKENI. Trimming stripped 4 bases from V and 4 bases from J, with 14 bases between. CDR3 in amino acids: CASSLRETVYNEQFF. The CDR3 DNA follows: TGTGCCAGCTCACTTCGGGAGACTGTTTACAATGAGCAGTTCTTC.

The chain carries TRBV7-9 and TRBJ1-1; D ambiguous. The ends were cut back, 5 bases at V and 3 bases at J, with 28 bases in the middle. Germline V gene lookup returns CDR1 SEHNR and CDR2 FQNEAQ (reference sequence). CDR3 length: 19 residues. CDR3 region: CASSPPDPRQGLRYTEAFF. The CDR3 DNA sequence: TGTGCCAGCAGCCCCCCCGACCCCCGACAAGGCCTTAGGTACACTGAAGCTTTCTTT.

This chain uses TRBV4-3 with TRBJ2-3, with TRBD2 matching 15 bases. This CDR3 region has 18 residues. The germline V gene has CDR1 LGHNA and CDR2 YSLEER. The J segment lost 12 bases and the V segment lost 3 bases, leaving 16 bases of the junction unmatched. CDR3 sequence reads: CASSQGGLAGGTTEKQYF. The CDR3 DNA reads as TGCGCCAGCAGCCAGGGCGGACTAGCGGGGGGGACCACAGAGAAACAGTATTTT.

The rearrangement joins TRBV5-1 to TRBJ2-2; D possibly corresponds to TRBD2 (6 bases). CDR3 length: 15 amino acids. The germline CDR1 and CDR2 sequences are SGHRS and YFSETQ. The V gene lost 2 bases and the J gene lost 0 bases, with 8 bases spanning the gap. This chain's CDR3 is CASSFSGANTGELFF. CDR3 bases: TGCGCCAGCAGCTTTTCGGGGGCGAACACCGGGGAGCTGTTTTTT.

This clone was seen more than once but under ten times. V usage is TRBV6-5 and J usage is TRBJ1-6; 9 nucleotides line up with TRBD1. CDR1 MNHEY and CDR2 SVGAGI come from the germline V gene. CDR3 length: 14 residues. V shed 6 bases, J shed 8 bases, and the junction held 5 bases outside the gene matches. CDR3 nucleotide sequence: TGTGCCAGCAGACTGGGACAGGGTGATTCACCCCTCCACTTT. Its translation is CASRLGQGDSPLHF.

V usage is TRBV2 and J usage is TRBJ2-3; D gene uncertain. The germline V gene encodes CDR1 SNHLY and CDR2 FYNNEI. Trimming stripped 4 bases from V and 4 bases from J, with 6 bases between. The CDR3 totals 12 residues. This chain's CDR3 is CASSVVPDTQYF. The CDR3 nucleotides are TGTGCCAGCAGTGTAGTACCAGATACGCAGTATTTT.

The chain is built from TRBV2 and TRBJ2-5, with 8 bases matching TRBD2. Germline loops: CDR1 SNHLY, CDR2 FYNNEI. The CDR3 is 15 residues long. With V trimmed by 2 bases and J by 1 base, 3 bases remained unmatched. The CDR3 loop reads CASSERSGGQETQYF. The CDR3 DNA reads as TGTGCCAGCAGTGAACGGAGCGGGGGCCAAGAGACCCAGTACTTC.

The V call is TRBV25-1, the J call TRBJ1-6; a possible D gene is TRBD1 (5 bases). V lost 8 bases and J lost 0, with 11 bases in between. The CDR3 loop spans 15 amino acids. CDR1 is MGHDK, CDR2 SYGVNS, per germline. DNA of the CDR3: TGTGCCAGCCACGGGGGGAGCTCCTATAATTCACCCCTCCACTTT. Protein product: CASHGGSSYNSPLHF.

V usage is TRBV2 and J usage is TRBJ1-4; possibly TRBD1 for D (5 bases). V was pared by 2 bases and J by 8 bases, with 12 bases between. The CDR3 is 14 residues long. CDR1 is SNHLY, CDR2 FYNNEI, per germline. Here the CDR3 DNA reads TGTGCCAGCAGTGAATCAGGGTTTAGAGAAAAACTGTTTTTT. Translating gives CASSESGFREKLFF.

V and J are TRBV19 and TRBJ2-2, with D possibly TRBD2 on 6 matching bases. Trimming shortened V by 3 bases and J by 4 bases, and 12 bases separated the two germline ends. In germline, CDR1 is LNHDA, CDR2 SQIVND (reference sequence). This CDR3 has 15 amino acids. Written as DNA, the CDR3 is TGTGCCAGTAGTATTCGGCGGGACCTCACCGGGGAGCTGTTTTTT. It translates to CASSIRRDLTGELFF. Combining the CDR3 with reference TRBV19 and TRBJ2-2 gives the whole variable domain DGGITQSPKYLFRKEGQNVTLSCEQNLNHDAMYWYRQDPGQGLRLIYYSQIVNDFQKGDIAEGYSVSREKKESFPLTVTSAQKNPTAFYLCASSIRRDLTGELFFGEGSRLTVL.

The chain joins TRBV9 to TRBJ2-1; 11 bases fit TRBD2. The junction had 6 bases not matched to a gene; V was cut back by 1 base and J by 9 bases. The CDR3 extends over 15 amino acids. Germline CDR1 and CDR2: SGDLS and YYNGEE. The DNA for the CDR3 is TGTGCCAGCAGCGTAATAGCGGGAGGGCTAGTTGAGCAGTTCTTC. Protein: CASSVIAGGLVEQFF. Filled out from reference TRBV9 and TRBJ2-1, the complete variable domain reads DSGVTQTPKHLITATGQRVTLRCSPRSGDLSVYWYQQSLDQGLQFLIQYYNGEERAKGNILERFSAQQFPDLHSELNLSSLELGDSALYFCASSVIAGGLVEQFFGPGTRLTVL.

V gene TRBV24-1 combines with J gene TRBJ1-1; D unclear. Trimming pared 3 bases from V and 0 bases from J, leaving 10 bases between. There are 15 residues in the CDR3. Germline CDR1 reads KGHDR; CDR2 reads SFDVKD. CDR3 loop: CATSDGGPMNTEAFF. As DNA, the CDR3 is TGTGCCACCAGTGATGGAGGACCCATGAACACTGAAGCTTTCTTT.

The chain has TRBV19 and TRBJ2-7, with 9 bases identical to TRBD2. The CDR3 has 17 residues. J gave up 2 bases and V 5 bases, and 13 bases lay outside the gene matches. Looked up from germline, CDR1 is LNHDA and CDR2 is SQIVND (reference sequence). The CDR3 nucleotides are TGTGCCAGTAGTCCTTCGACTTGGGCTAGCGGGGCCTACGAGCAGTACTTC. Residues: CASSPSTWASGAYEQYF.

The V gene is TRBV6-8, the J gene TRBJ2-7; 9 positions match TRBD1. The CDR3 is made up of 15 amino acids. The J segment lost 5 bases and the V segment lost 3 bases, leaving 8 bases of the junction unmatched. The germline gives CDR1 MNHGY, CDR2 SAAAGT. The CDR3 DNA follows: TGTGCCAGCAGTTATCTTGGACAGGGGAGGCACGAGCAGTACTTC. Translation: CASSYLGQGRHEQYF.

The CDR3 loop is CASSQEGGSPGETQYF. The CDR3 DNA reads as TGCGCCAGCAGCCAAGAGGGTGGGAGCCCCGGAGAGACCCAGTACTTC. The chain combines TRBV4-3 with TRBJ2-5, with a tentative D call TRBD2 (5 bases). CDR1 LGHNA and CDR2 YSLEER come from the germline V gene. This CDR3 comprises 16 residues. V shed 0 bases and J shed 4 bases, with 15 bases lying between them.